What follows describes a single T cell receptor (beta chain). What it recognizes is unknown. The data belong to a study of T-cell reconstitution after alpha-beta-depleted transplantation in children. Regarding the study as a whole: Expanded graft clones numbering several hundred reportedly gave rise to alpha-beta T cells about two months after transplant.

The CDR3 consists of 15 residues. Germline V gene data show CDR1 as SGHRS and CDR2 as YFSETQ. V gave up 3 bases and J gave up 10 bases; unmatched junction bases: 15. For TCRbeta, the library was prepared with unique molecular identifiers. Each CDR3 protein gets one entry after TCRdb re-called the PCR reads with MiXCR. This repertoire shows almost 600,000 distinct CDR3 sequences, 20% to 30% found once; its top ten account for around 36%. Sequencing used PBMCs, obtained before TCRalphabeta/CD19-depleted stem cell transplant. The chain links TRBV5-1 to TRBJ2-5, with TRBD2 matching 7 bases. This receptor was obtained from a boy under two years old with Wiskott-Aldrich syndrome, due to receive a stem cell transplant. Written as DNA, the CDR3 is TGCGCCAGCAGCTGGGCACTCCGGGGCCGGGGGGACCAGTACTTC. It yields the protein CASSWALRGRGDQYF.